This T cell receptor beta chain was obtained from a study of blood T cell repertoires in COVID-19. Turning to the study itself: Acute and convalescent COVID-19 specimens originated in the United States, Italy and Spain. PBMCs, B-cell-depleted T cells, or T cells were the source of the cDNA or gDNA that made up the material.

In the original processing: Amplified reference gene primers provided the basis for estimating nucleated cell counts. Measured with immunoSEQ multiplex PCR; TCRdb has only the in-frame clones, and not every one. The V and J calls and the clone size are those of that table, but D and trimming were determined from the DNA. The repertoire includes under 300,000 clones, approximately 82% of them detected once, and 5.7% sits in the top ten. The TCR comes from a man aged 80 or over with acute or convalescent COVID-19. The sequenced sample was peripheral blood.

Here the CDR3 DNA reads TGTGCCAGCAGCCCGTCGATAGCCGCTGAGCAGTTCTTC. Amino acids: CASSPSIAAEQFF. V and J are TRBV27 and TRBJ2-1; D uncertain. Deletions cut 6 bases from V and 9 bases from J, with 15 bases between. This CDR3 contains 13 residues. The germline gives CDR1 MNHEY, CDR2 SMNVEV (reference sequence).